The 22 T cell receptor beta chains below all came from one sample that was sequenced in a study of a mutant IDH1 vaccine in newly diagnosed glioma. No cognate antigen is known for these TCRs. The repertoire was sequenced with immunoSEQ multiplex PCR; TCRdb's copy has only in-frame clones and lacks some. The sample includes 40,000 to 60,000 clones, just under 80% of them seen just once. Time point of the sample: week 5, during vaccination. Vaccinated patients received 300 ug of mutant IDH1 20-mer peptide per dose, with topical imiquimod. Material: PBMCs, obtained from a glioma patient whose treatment included an IDH1 peptide vaccine. These receptors all stem from a woman aged 40 to 50 with glioma.

The chain recombines TRBV6-5 with TRBJ1-2; TRBD1 might be the D (6 bases). The V gene lost 6 bases and the J gene lost 5 bases, with 13 bases spanning the gap. CDR1 is MNHEY, CDR2 SVGAGI, per germline. The CDR3 sequence is 13 residues long. CDR3 region: CASSRNRDYGYTF. CDR3 sequence (DNA): TGTGCCAGCAGCCGTAACAGGGATTATGGCTACACCTTC.

The genes are TRBV18 and TRBJ1-2; TRBD1 might be the D (5 bases). The germline CDR1 and CDR2 sequences are KGHSH and LQKENI. Trimming took 5 bases from V and 8 from J, leaving 9 bases between them. The CDR3 runs 11 residues. CDR3 loop: CASSGGGGYTF. The CDR3, as DNA: TGTGCCAGCTCAGGGGGAGGCGGCTACACCTTC.

The CDR3 DNA reads TGTGCCAGCAGCTCAGTCGTGATGGCTAACCCCGGGGAGCTGTTTTTT. Amino acid sequence: CASSSVVMANPGELFF. The rearrangement links TRBV5-6 to TRBJ2-2; D is unclear. Germline V gives CDR1 SGHDT, CDR2 YYEEEE. The CDR3 runs 16 residues. Deletions cut 3 bases from V and 6 bases from J, with 18 bases between.

The rearrangement uses TRBV7-3 and TRBJ2-3, with 13 bases lining up with TRBD2. This CDR3 has 17 residues. V gave up 0 bases and J gave up 6 bases; unmatched junction bases: 6. The germline CDR1 and CDR2 sequences are SGHTA and FQGTGA. The CDR3 DNA follows: TGTGCCAGCAGCTTAACGACACTAGCGGGGGGGCCCGATACGCAGTATTTT. Translating it yields CASSLTTLAGGPDTQYF.

The CDR3 DNA reads TGTGCCAGCAGTGAAGCGGGAGGGCGTCCTGAAGCTTTCTTT. Translation gives CASSEAGGRPEAFF. V and J are TRBV2 and TRBJ1-1; the D is unclear. Germline CDR1 reads SNHLY; CDR2 reads FYNNEI. The length of the CDR3 is 14 residues. Trimming left V 0 bases short and J 6 bases short, with 11 bases between.

This sequence joins TRBV11-1 and TRBJ1-2; D uncertain. The CDR3 covers 13 residues. CDR1 SGHAT and CDR2 FQDESV come from the germline V gene (reference sequence). Trimming shortened V by 1 base and J by 6 bases, and 9 bases separated the two germline ends. The chain's CDR3 is CASSLGGPHGYTF. The CDR3 nucleotides read TGTGCCAGCAGCTTAGGAGGGCCCCATGGCTACACCTTC.

The V call is TRBV19, the J call TRBJ1-6, with D uncertain. V shed 6 bases and J shed 8 bases, with 14 bases lying between them. Germline V gives CDR1 LNHDA, CDR2 SQIVND (reference sequence). The CDR3 runs to 14 residues. The CDR3 protein is CASRGWGIDSPLHF. For the CDR3, the DNA is TGTGCCAGTAGGGGATGGGGTATTGATTCACCCCTCCACTTT.

CDR3 DNA: TGTGCCAGGGGAGGATCCGAGCAGTACTTC. Residues: CARGGSEQYF. The rearrangement uses TRBV2 and TRBJ2-7; D is possibly TRBD2 (6 bases). The CDR3 is 10 amino acids. V gave up 9 bases and J gave up 6 bases, with 9 bases separating them. Germline CDR1 reads SNHLY; CDR2 reads FYNNEI.

The genes are TRBV30 and TRBJ2-7; D may correspond to TRBD1 or TRBD2 (5 bases each). This CDR3 is 13 amino acids long. The V gene's germline CDR1 is GTSNPN and CDR2 SVGIG (reference sequence). V lost 1 base, J lost 10 bases, and 17 bases lay in between. The CDR3: CAWSGIARWGQYF. As DNA, the CDR3 is TGTGCCTGGAGTGGAATAGCGAGGTGGGGCCAGTACTTC.

The chain carries TRBV18 and TRBJ2-2; TRBD2 matches at 8 bases. This CDR3 contains 15 residues. With 3 bases clipped from V and 3 bases from J, the junction kept 3 bases outside the gene matches. The germline V gene has CDR1 KGHSH and CDR2 LQKENI. This chain's CDR3 is CASSPLAGDTGELFF. The DNA for the CDR3 is TGTGCCAGCTCACCTCTAGCGGGTGACACCGGGGAGCTGTTTTTT. The variable domain in full, completed from reference TRBV18 and TRBJ2-2, reads NAGVMQNPRHLVRRRGQEARLRCSPMKGHSHVYWYRQLPEEGLKFMVYLQKENIIDESGMPKERFSAEFPKEGPSILRIQQVVRGDSAAYFCASSPLAGDTGELFFGEGSRLTVL.

The chain employs TRBV19 and TRBJ2-2; maybe TRBD1 (5 bases). V lost 4 bases and J 5 bases, leaving 5 bases between the germline ends. Germline lookup yields CDR1 LNHDA and CDR2 SQIVND (reference sequence). This CDR3 has 12 amino acids. CDR3 bases: TGTGCCAGTAGTACAGGGACCGGGGAGCTGTTTTTT. This encodes CASSTGTGELFF.

This chain joins TRBV9 and TRBJ1-5; no reliable D call. The length of the CDR3 is 15 residues. Germline loops: CDR1 SGDLS, CDR2 YYNGEE. Deletions cut 4 bases from V and 5 bases from J, with 16 bases between. The CDR3 DNA is TGTGCCAGCAGCTCAGATGGGCAGAATGATCAGCCCCAGCATTTT. Translation: CASSSDGQNDQPQHF. Based on the CDR3 plus reference TRBV9 and TRBJ1-5, the full variable domain is DSGVTQTPKHLITATGQRVTLRCSPRSGDLSVYWYQQSLDQGLQFLIQYYNGEERAKGNILERFSAQQFPDLHSELNLSSLELGDSALYFCASSSDGQNDQPQHFGDGTRLSIL.

The gene calls are TRBV5-6 and TRBJ2-1; TRBD2 is a possible D gene (6 bases). Trimming removed 3 bases from V and 5 bases from J, with 12 bases in between. CDR1 and CDR2 (germline): SGHDT, YYEEEE. The CDR3 totals 14 residues. CDR3 sequence reads: CASSSEWRDNEQFF. CDR3 bases: TGTGCCAGCAGCTCCGAGTGGAGGGACAATGAGCAGTTCTTC.

The chain has TRBV5-6 and TRBJ2-2; TRBD2 aligns across 7 bases. Germline CDR1 is SGHDT and CDR2 is YYEEEE. V gave up 3 bases and J gave up 2 bases; unmatched junction bases: 1. This CDR3 comprises 14 residues. The CDR3 DNA reads TGTGCCAGCAGCTGGGAGGGTAACACCGGGGAGCTGTTTTTT. Protein: CASSWEGNTGELFF.

The chain uses TRBV25-1 and TRBJ1-4; 11 bases agree with TRBD1. The germline V gene encodes CDR1 MGHDK and CDR2 SYGVNS. Trimming removed 2 bases from V and 5 bases from J; junction bases left unmatched: 7. The CDR3 loop spans 17 amino acids. In nucleotides, the CDR3 is TGTGCCAGCAGTGAACCCCTCTGGACAGGGGGCAATGAAAAACTGTTTTTT. Protein: CASSEPLWTGGNEKLFF.

The V call is TRBV5-6, the J call TRBJ2-5; D is unresolved. The germline gives CDR1 SGHDT, CDR2 YYEEEE. This CDR3 region has 13 residues. V was shortened by 4 bases and J by 1 base, with 8 bases between the two germline ends. This CDR3 reads CASSPGPQETQYF. CDR3 in DNA: TGTGCCAGCAGCCCTGGGCCCCAAGAGACCCAGTACTTC.

This chain joins TRBV28 and TRBJ1-4, with a tentative D call TRBD1 (5 bases). The germline V and J ends were trimmed by 3 bases and 8 bases, with 13 bases remaining between them. This CDR3 contains 14 residues. The germline V gene encodes CDR1 MDHEN and CDR2 SYDVKM. CDR3 sequence: CASSFTGWGEKLFF. The CDR3 DNA reads TGTGCCAGCAGTTTTACAGGTTGGGGGGAAAAACTGTTTTTT.

This clone was recorded once. This chain connects TRBV19 to TRBJ2-7; D possibly matches TRBD1 or TRBD2 (5 bases each). Per germline, CDR1 LNHDA and CDR2 SQIVND (reference sequence). Between the trimmed V and J ends, which lost 9 bases and 6 bases, there was a span of 18 bases. The CDR3 extends over 13 amino acids. CDR3 amino acids: CARNLDCGTEQYF. In DNA, the CDR3 is TGTGCCAGGAACTTGGATTGTGGGACCGAGCAGTACTTC.

The V and J genes are TRBV5-4 and TRBJ2-3; TRBD2 aligns across 8 bases. CDR1 is SGHNT, CDR2 YYREEE, per germline (reference sequence). The CDR3 has 18 amino acids. Trimming at V came to 5 bases and at J to 0 bases, leaving 14 bases not matched to a gene. The CDR3 reads CASSPGLGGGYSTDTQYF. CDR3 in DNA: TGTGCCAGCAGTCCCGGCCTGGGCGGGGGGTATAGCACAGATACGCAGTATTTT. Combining the CDR3 with reference TRBV5-4 and TRBJ2-3 gives the whole variable domain ETGVTQSPTHLIKTRGQQVTLRCSSQSGHNTVSWYQQALGQGPQFIFQYYREEENGRGNFPPRFSGLQFPNYSSELNVNALELDDSALYLCASSPGLGGGYSTDTQYFGPGTRLTVL.

The J gene is TRBJ1-2, the V gene TRBV21-1. TRBV21-1 is annotated as a pseudogene. This CDR3 comprises 13 residues. CDR3 sequence reads: CASSPPRTYGYTF. The CDR3 nucleotides read TGTGCCAGCAGCCCTCCACGGACGTATGGCTACACCTTC.

The chain uses TRBV7-8 and TRBJ1-2, with a possible D match to TRBD1 (5 bases). Looked up from germline, CDR1 is SGHVS and CDR2 is FQNEAQ. The CDR3 sequence is 17 residues long. V lost 1 base, J lost 4 bases, and 19 bases lay in between. CDR3 nucleotide sequence: TGTGCCAGCAGCTTAGTAGTCCGAACCGGGACCGCCTATGGCTACACCTTC. Amino acid sequence: CASSLVVRTGTAYGYTF.

This chain uses TRBV5-6 with TRBJ2-1; D is possibly TRBD1 or TRBD2 (5 bases each). Germline assignment: CDR1 SGHDT and CDR2 YYEEEE. Trimming removed 1 base from V and 6 bases from J, with 14 bases in between. The CDR3 consists of 15 residues. CDR3 DNA: TGTGCCAGCAGCTTGCAGGGACCCCAGGCCAATGAGCAGTTCTTC. It translates to CASSLQGPQANEQFF.